These 13 T cell receptor beta chains came from one sample sequenced in a study of blood T cell repertoires in COVID-19. Profiled with immunoSEQ multiplex PCR; TCRdb holds only in-frame clones, not every one. Seen here are approximately 110,000 clones, about four fifths observed once, and the top ten hold around a tenth. Sequences were obtained from peripheral blood. These receptors were obtained from a woman between 65 and 79 years old with acute or convalescent COVID-19.

J is TRBJ1-6 and V is TRBV4-3; TRBD1 aligns across 10 bases. CDR3 length: 15 amino acids. V lost 2 bases and J lost 7; bases outside the gene matches: 2. Germline-derived CDR1 and CDR2 are LGHNA and YSLEER. The CDR3, as DNA: TGCGCCAGCAGCCAAAGGACAGGGGGAAATTCACCCCTCCACTTT. It is translated as CASSQRTGGNSPLHF.

J is TRBJ2-3 and V is TRBV7-2, with 11 bases lining up with TRBD2. The V and J ends lost 5 bases and 5 bases, in that order; junction bases with no gene match: 9. The germline CDR1 and CDR2 sequences are SGHTA and FQGNSA. This CDR3 has 16 amino acids. The CDR3 protein is CASSRGASGRLDTQYF. DNA of the CDR3: TGTGCCAGCAGCCGGGGGGCTAGCGGGAGGTTAGATACGCAGTATTTT.

This rearrangement joins TRBV9 to TRBJ1-3, with 7 bases aligning to TRBD1. Trimming took 2 bases from V and 2 from J; bases not matched to a gene: 1. The CDR3 sequence is 14 residues long. Looked up from germline, CDR1 is SGDLS and CDR2 is YYNGEE. The CDR3: CASSVDRAGNTIYF. The CDR3, as DNA: TGTGCCAGCAGCGTCGACAGGGCTGGAAACACCATATATTTT.

This chain connects TRBV20-1 to TRBJ1-1, with TRBD1 matching 9 bases. J lost 3 bases, V lost 3 bases, and 5 bases had no gene match. Germline-derived CDR1 and CDR2 are DFQATT and SNEGSKA (reference sequence). The CDR3 covers 14 residues. The CDR3 sequence: CSASGTGRYTEAFF. CDR3 bases: TGCAGTGCTAGTGGGACAGGGCGGTACACTGAAGCTTTCTTT.

This chain uses TRBV24-1 with TRBJ2-7; tentatively, D is TRBD2 (6 bases). The V end was cut by 4 bases, the J end by 3 bases, with 15 bases between. The CDR3 is 15 residues long. CDR1 and CDR2 from the germline V gene are KGHDR and SFDVKD. This CDR3 is CATSDPAGNNYEQYF. CDR3 nucleotide sequence: TGTGCCACCAGTGACCCTGCGGGGAACAACTACGAGCAGTACTTC.

The CDR3 nucleotides read TGTGCCAGCGACGGGACAGGGAGGCGCGAGCAGTACTTC. This translates into CASDGTGRREQYF. The chain links TRBV2 to TRBJ2-7, with 9 bases lining up with TRBD1. Germline values: CDR1 SNHLY, CDR2 FYNNEI. Unmatched junction bases numbered 8, after V lost 8 bases and J lost 6 bases. The CDR3 contains 13 residues.

The chain carries TRBV6-2 or TRBV6-3 and TRBJ2-1; 10 bases align to TRBD2. The J segment lost 8 bases and the V segment lost 0 bases, leaving 16 bases of the junction unmatched. Per the germline V gene, CDR1 is MNHEY and CDR2 is SVGEGT. The CDR3 sequence is 19 residues long. This chain's CDR3 is CASSYSSLAGVLSDHEQFF. CDR3 coding DNA: TGTGCCAGCAGTTACTCGAGCCTAGCGGGAGTTTTAAGCGACCATGAGCAGTTCTTC.

The chain recombines TRBV12-2 with TRBJ2-1; the table's D call, TRBD2, was not checked against the DNA. TRBV12-2 is marked as a pseudogene. This CDR3 comprises 22 residues. CDR3 nucleotide sequence: TGTGCAAGTCGCTCCACCCCCTCTGGGCTAGCGGGAGAGAGGGGGGGCTGGTATGAGCAGTTCTTC. Residues: CASRSTPSGLAGERGGWYEQFF.

This clone appeared once. This chain joins TRBV3-1 (or the pseudogene TRBV3-2) and TRBJ1-1; 9 positions match TRBD1. J lost 1 base, V lost 4 bases, and 4 bases had no gene match. Germline V gene lookup returns CDR1 LGHDT and CDR2 YNNKEL (reference sequence). The CDR3 spans 15 residues. CDR3 sequence: CASSLRTGENTEAFF. CDR3 DNA sequence: TGTGCCAGCAGCCTCCGGACAGGGGAGAACACTGAAGCTTTCTTT.

The J gene is TRBJ1-1, the V gene TRBV29-1; D not resolved. Germline values: CDR1 SQVTM, CDR2 ANQGSEA. This CDR3 region has 12 residues. Trimming removed 7 bases from V and 0 bases from J, with 9 bases in between. This CDR3 reads CSAGVMNTEAFF. The CDR3 nucleotides are TGCAGCGCCGGGGTCATGAACACTGAAGCTTTCTTT.

J is TRBJ1-2 and V is TRBV19, with D unclear. Trimming cost V 10 bases and J 7 bases, with 19 bases left between them. Germline V gene sequence: CDR1 LNHDA, CDR2 SQIVND (reference sequence). The CDR3 is 13 residues long. The CDR3 nucleotides are TGTGCCACATCCCAGGTCCCCTCCGGTGGCTACACCTTC. Protein product: CATSQVPSGGYTF.

The chain carries TRBV10-3 and TRBJ2-7, with D tentatively TRBD2 (7 bases). This CDR3 region has 15 residues. Trimming removed 6 bases at V and 3 bases at J, with 18 bases between. The V gene's germline CDR1 is ENHRY and CDR2 SYGVKD. The CDR3 reads CAISPAGAAGYEQYF. The DNA of the CDR3 is TGTGCCATCAGCCCCGCGGGGGCTGCGGGCTACGAGCAGTACTTC.

The gene calls are TRBV30 and TRBJ1-2; a possible D gene is TRBD1 (5 bases). V gave up 2 bases and J gave up 6 bases, with 13 bases separating them. Germline assignment: CDR1 GTSNPN and CDR2 SVGIG (reference sequence). This CDR3 spans 13 amino acids. In DNA form, the CDR3 reads TGTGCCTGGAGTTCTGACAGAGTGGATGGCTACACCTTC. Translated: CAWSSDRVDGYTF.